Below, 21 T cell receptor beta chains from the same sample are listed, as sequenced in a study of tumor-infiltrating lymphocytes in primary liver carcinoma. Germline DNA was also extracted, and blood RNA was taken from unsorted whole blood. Total RNA (approximately 450 ng) served as template for TCR beta cDNA synthesis primed by a constant-region primer. Libraries of TCR beta came from three nested multiplex PCR rounds with slightly modified ARM-PCR. TRBV1-TRBV30 forward primers paired with a C-beta reverse primer were used in the first two PCR rounds, which ran approximately 10 cycles each. MiXCR, run by TCRdb on the multiplex PCR reads, gives a single entry per CDR3 protein. The sample includes about 350,000 distinct CDR3 sequences, 65% of them seen just once. The sample was peripheral blood. These receptors all stem from a man between 35 and 55 years old with primary liver carcinoma and hepatitis B virus infection.

V and J are TRBV11-2 and TRBJ2-1, with 11 positions matching TRBD2. Germline V gene data show CDR1 as SGHAT and CDR2 as FQNNGV. J gave up 4 bases and V 5 bases, and 4 bases lay outside the gene matches. The CDR3 has 15 residues. CDR3 region: CASSEGLAAYNEQFF. In nucleotides, the CDR3 is TGTGCCAGCAGCGAGGGACTAGCGGCATACAATGAGCAGTTCTTC.

On this clonotype: At one end, the junction sequence differs from germline, possibly due to a read error. V gene TRBV11-2 combines with J gene TRBJ2-7; TRBD1 might be the D (6 bases). Germline-derived CDR1 and CDR2 are SGHAT and FQNNGV. There are 16 residues in the CDR3. CDR3 sequence: CTSSFLRTVGSRGQYF. CDR3 DNA sequence: TGTACCAGCAGCTTCTTAAGGACAGTGGGCTCACGAGGGCAGTACTTC. The full variable domain, in which reference TRBV11-2 and TRBJ2-7 provide the parts outside the CDR3, is EAGVAQSPRYKIIEKRQSVAFWCNPISGHATLYWYQQILGQGPKLLIQFQNNGVVDDSQLPKDRFSAERLKGVDSTLKIQPAKLEDSAVYLCTSSFLRTVGSRGQYFGPGTRLTVT.

About this clonotype itself: One end of the junction varies from germline; a read error may be responsible. This chain connects TRBV11-2 to TRBJ2-5; 9 bases align to TRBD1. This CDR3 is 15 amino acids long. Germline CDR1 SGHAT, CDR2 FQNNGV. The CDR3 bases are TGTGCCAGTAGCTTAATCTGGACAGGGGAAGAGACCCGGTACTTC. Residues: CASSLIWTGEETRYF.

A few counts support this clonotype. The chain is built from TRBV6-2 or TRBV6-3 and TRBJ2-1; 9 bases are a match to TRBD2. CDR1 is MNHEY and CDR2 is SVGEGT in the germline V gene. V trimming: 0 bases; J trimming: 10 bases; junction bases outside the gene matches: 13. The CDR3 runs to 17 residues. The CDR3, as DNA: TGTGCCAGCAGTTACTCCCCGAGGGTAGCGGGAGAGGGAGAGCAGTTCTTC. It is translated as CASSYSPRVAGEGEQFF.

The chain couples TRBV6-1 to TRBJ2-3; 11 bases line up with TRBD2. Germline V gives CDR1 MNHNS, CDR2 SASEGT. The CDR3 runs 16 residues. Germline trimming cut 6 bases from V and 1 base from J; bases unmatched to any gene: 6. This chain's CDR3 is CASSALSGGGTDTQYF. In nucleotides, the CDR3 is TGTGCCAGCAGCGCCCTTAGCGGGGGGGGCACAGATACGCAGTATTTT.

A remark on this clonotype: The conserved final phenylalanine or tryptophan is absent from the CDR3, which likely points to a read error. The V gene is TRBV11-2, the J gene TRBJ2-3; D gene uncertain. The CDR3 runs to 12 residues. Germline CDR1 SGHAT, CDR2 FQNNGV. Deletions cut 5 bases from V and 6 bases from J, with 9 bases between. The CDR3 reads CASSPAPDTQYS. As DNA, the CDR3 is TGTGCCAGCAGCCCAGCCCCGGATACGCAGTATTCT.

The chain uses TRBV6-6 and TRBJ2-1, with D perhaps matching TRBD1 (5 bases). This CDR3 has 15 amino acids. Germline CDR1 MNHNY, CDR2 SVGAGI (reference sequence). V gave up 4 bases and J gave up 10 bases, with 20 bases separating them. The CDR3 DNA sequence: TGTGCCAGCAGTTCCTTGAGACAGCTCTCTAACGAGCAGTTCTTC. This encodes CASSSLRQLSNEQFF.

To note about this clonotype: Since no conserved phenylalanine or tryptophan closes the CDR3, a read error is the likely cause. This chain connects TRBV6-5 to TRBJ2-4, with 7 bases matching TRBD2. From germline, CDR1 is MNHEY and CDR2 SVGAGI. The CDR3 loop spans 17 amino acids. The CDR3 DNA sequence: TGTGCCAACAGTTATCTCGGTTTTCAGCGGGACAAAAACATTCAGTACTTA. Translated, it gives CANSYLGFQRDKNIQYL.

Turning to this clonotype: At one of its ends the junction is not consistent with the germline gene, which may arise from a read error. The CDR3 region has the DNA TGTACCAGCAGTTTAGGGGGTAATCAGCCCCAGCATTTT. This translates into CTSSLGGNQPQHF. The chain links TRBV12-3 or TRBV12-4 to TRBJ1-5; perhaps TRBD1 as D (6 bases). The CDR3 spans 13 residues.

A word on this clonotype: A much larger clonotype is one base distant, so this may be a read error. V is TRBV6-5 and J is TRBJ2-2; 7 bases agree with TRBD2. The CDR3 spans 13 residues. Germline values: CDR1 MNHEY, CDR2 SVGAGI. CDR3 protein: CASNNGPAGELCF. CDR3 DNA: TGTGCCAGCAATAACGGACCGGCGGGGGAGCTGTGTTTT.

DNA of the CDR3: TGCGCCAGCAGCACCTTCACTAGGGACTCCTACAATGAGCAGTTCTTC. It specifies CASSTFTRDSYNEQFF. The chain uses TRBV5-1 and TRBJ2-1, with a possible D match to TRBD2 (5 bases). CDR3 length: 16 amino acids. Germline values: CDR1 SGHRS, CDR2 YFSETQ. V was cut by 4 bases and J by 0 bases, with 14 bases left in between.

This sequence joins TRBV2 and TRBJ1-4; weak D call: TRBD1 (5 bases). CDR3 length: 15 amino acids. V was trimmed by 7 bases and J by 5 bases, leaving 17 bases between them. Per germline, CDR1 SNHLY and CDR2 FYNNEI. The CDR3 loop reads CASKGRALENEKLFF. CDR3 coding DNA: TGTGCCAGCAAGGGGAGGGCACTCGAAAATGAAAAACTGTTTTTT. Variable domain in full (rest from reference TRBV2 and TRBJ1-4): EPEVTQTPSHQVTQMGQEVILRCVPISNHLYFYWYRQILGQKVEFLVSFYNNEISEKSEIFDDQFSVERPDGSNFTLKIRSTKLEDSAMYFCASKGRALENEKLFFGSGTQLSVL.

The rearrangement uses TRBV11-2 and TRBJ2-7; TRBD2 aligns across 14 bases. From germline, CDR1 is SGHAT and CDR2 FQNNGV. Germline trimming cut 6 bases from V and 6 bases from J; bases unmatched to any gene: 19. CDR3 length: 19 residues. In nucleotides, the CDR3 is TGTGCCAGCAGTCAGACCGGGACTAGCGGGAGAAAGGAATCGGGCGAGCAGTACTTC. Protein sequence: CASSQTGTSGRKESGEQYF.

This clonotype was counted at least ten times. The V and J genes are TRBV4-1 and TRBJ2-4; maybe TRBD1 (5 bases). Germline CDR1 and CDR2: MGHRA and YSYEKL. The CDR3 totals 16 residues. Between the trimmed V and J ends, which lost 0 bases and 7 bases, there was a span of 16 bases. CDR3 loop: CASSQDWAAQGNIQYF. The CDR3 coding sequence is TGCGCCAGCAGCCAAGATTGGGCGGCGCAGGGCAACATTCAGTACTTC.

This rearrangement joins TRBV11-2 to TRBJ2-3; possibly TRBD2 for D (5 bases). The CDR3 length is 14 residues. Germline V lookup: CDR1 SGHAT, CDR2 FQNNGV. DNA of the CDR3: TGTGCAAGCGGCTTCGGGGTTAGCACAGATACGCAGTATTTT. It yields the protein CASGFGVSTDTQYF.

V usage is TRBV5-1 and J usage is TRBJ2-3; 10 positions match TRBD2. Germline V lookup: CDR1 SGHRS, CDR2 YFSETQ. V gave up 1 base and J gave up 4 bases; unmatched junction bases: 3. This CDR3 has 15 amino acids. The CDR3 sequence is CASSLFSGRSDTQYF. CDR3 nucleotide sequence: TGCGCCAGCAGCTTGTTTAGCGGGAGGTCAGATACGCAGTATTTT.

A single count supports this clonotype. The missing conserved phenylalanine or tryptophan at the end of this CDR3 makes a read error likely. The chain links TRBV6-6 to TRBJ2-3; TRBD2 matches at 9 bases. CDR3 length: 19 amino acids. Per germline, CDR1 MNHNY and CDR2 SVGAGI (reference sequence). In DNA, the CDR3 is TGTGCAAGCAGCCCGAGGGGAATGGGGCGGGAGGGCCCGACAGATACGCAGTATCTT. Residues: CASSPRGMGREGPTDTQYL.

CDR3 in DNA: TGTGCCAGCAGCCCGTCGGATCGGCGCCTGCAGTTCTTC. Amino acids: CASSPSDRRLQFF. The chain uses TRBV11-3 and TRBJ2-1; D not resolved. CDR1 is SGHNT and CDR2 is YENEEA in the germline V gene. V was cut by 5 bases and J by 12 bases, with 17 bases left in between. CDR3 length: 13 residues.

This clonotype was counted at least ten times. V and J are TRBV4-1 and TRBJ2-3; D remains unclear. The V end was cut by 3 bases, the J end by 2 bases, with 15 bases between. Germline lookup yields CDR1 MGHRA and CDR2 YSYEKL. This CDR3 comprises 16 residues. CDR3 in amino acids: CASSQFVTGPTDTQYF. Here the CDR3 DNA reads TGCGCCAGCAGCCAGTTTGTTACGGGCCCCACAGATACGCAGTATTTT.

Concerning this clonotype: The junction departs from germline at one end; a sequencing error may be responsible. This chain connects TRBV11-2 to TRBJ2-7; no firm D call. From germline, CDR1 is SGHAT and CDR2 FQNNGV. The CDR3 spans 14 residues. The CDR3 region is CASSLGIQPYEQYF. The CDR3 DNA is TGTGCCAGTAGCTTAGGCATTCAACCCTACGAGCAGTACTTC.

The chain uses TRBV28 and TRBJ2-7; possible D gene TRBD2, 5 bases. V lost 4 bases and J lost 4, with 29 bases in between. In germline, CDR1 is MDHEN, CDR2 SYDVKM. CDR3 length: 19 amino acids. CDR3 sequence: CASSSLPGGSPIAIYEQYF. Here the CDR3 DNA reads TGTGCCAGCAGTTCTTTGCCCGGAGGTTCCCCCATCGCAATATACGAGCAGTACTTC.